These 5 T cell receptor beta chains share one sample of origin, sequenced in a study of spatial heterogeneity in lung cancer. Sample time point: sample taken at primary tumor resection. The sequenced material consisted of unsorted whole RNA from tumor, nontumor lung or frozen PBMC. TCRdb reprocessed the 5' RACE reads via MiXCR and lists one record per CDR3 protein. The profile covers tens of thousands of distinct CDR3 sequences, with roughly 9.5% appearing a single time and less than 9% taken by the ten largest. The sample was PBMCs, taken at surgery. The receptors here all came from a male donor with early-stage non-small cell lung cancer.

This clonotype was found a few times. This chain joins TRBV5-1 and TRBJ2-1, with 11 bases that match TRBD2. Unmatched junction bases numbered 5, after V lost 0 bases and J lost 6 bases. Looked up from germline, CDR1 is SGHRS and CDR2 is YFSETQ. The length of the CDR3 is 16 residues. This CDR3 is CASSLVLAGGFNEQFF. In nucleotides, the CDR3 is TGCGCCAGCAGCTTGGTCCTAGCGGGAGGATTCAATGAGCAGTTCTTC.

In its sample, this clonotype was seen many times. The V call is TRBV30, the J call TRBJ1-1; D not resolved. With 7 bases removed from V and 0 bases from J, the gap between germline ends came to 6 bases. Germline V gene data show CDR1 as GTSNPN and CDR2 as SVGIG (reference sequence). This CDR3 spans 11 amino acids. In nucleotides, the CDR3 is TGTGCCTTTCAGATGAACACTGAAGCTTTCTTT. It translates to CAFQMNTEAFF.

The V call is TRBV7-8, the J call TRBJ2-3; 13 bases match TRBD2. The junction had 5 bases not matched to a gene; V was cut back by 5 bases and J by 0 bases. CDR1 and CDR2 (germline): SGHVS, FQNEAQ. The CDR3 contains 17 residues. DNA of the CDR3: TGTGCCAGCAGCCCCCGGACTAGCGGGAGCAGCACAGATACGCAGTATTTT. Its protein is CASSPRTSGSSTDTQYF.

This clonotype was seen a few times. The J gene is TRBJ2-1, the V gene TRBV11-2, with D possibly matching TRBD2 (5 bases). The CDR3 has 16 amino acids. Trimming removed 1 base at V and 7 bases at J, with 17 bases between. Looked up from germline, CDR1 is SGHAT and CDR2 is FQNNGV. For the CDR3, the DNA is TGTGCCAGCAGCTTAGGGGGTATGGGGAGCCAGAATGAGCAGTTCTTC. Translating gives CASSLGGMGSQNEQFF.

The V and J genes are TRBV30 and TRBJ2-2; 15 nucleotides line up with TRBD2. Germline lookup yields CDR1 GTSNPN and CDR2 SVGIG (reference sequence). V was clipped by 1 base and J by 0 bases; unmatched bases: 6. This CDR3 is 19 amino acids long. CDR3 bases: TGTGCCTGGAGTGCGGGACTAGCGGGAGGCAACGCGAACACCGGGGAGCTGTTTTTT. This sequence encodes CAWSAGLAGGNANTGELFF. Full variable domain (missing parts from reference TRBV30 and TRBJ2-2): SQTIHQWPATLVQPVGSPLSLECTVEGTSNPNLYWYRQAAGRGLQLLFYSVGIGQISSEVPQNLSASRPQDRQFILSSKKLLLSDSGFYLCAWSAGLAGGNANTGELFFGEGSRLTVL.